Each of the 7 T cell receptor beta chains below was sequenced from the same sample in a study of T cells in Graves' hyperthyroidism and ophthalmopathy. From RNA transcripts, TCR beta CDR3 regions were amplified. First-round RT-PCR targeting the TCR CDR3 was performed with the HTBI primer set. TCRdb analysed the multiplex PCR reads with MiXCR anew, one entry per CDR3 protein. The repertoire includes more than 350,000 distinct CDR3 sequences, 13% to 15% of them detected once, and roughly 20% sits in the top ten. Sample: blood. These receptors came from a woman aged 60-75 years with Graves' ophthalmopathy.

The chain has TRBV11-2 and TRBJ1-1, with a weak D call TRBD1 (6 bases). The CDR3 sequence is 15 residues long. V gave up 5 bases and J gave up 0 bases, with 13 bases separating them. Per the germline V gene, CDR1 is SGHAT and CDR2 is FQNNGV. The CDR3 spells CASSTADSLNTEAFF. In DNA form, the CDR3 reads TGTGCCAGCAGCACCGCGGACAGTCTGAACACTGAAGCTTTCTTT.

The chain couples TRBV4-1 to TRBJ2-2, with D possibly matching TRBD2 (6 bases). The CDR3 consists of 15 residues. Trimming pared 0 bases from V and 6 bases from J, leaving 11 bases between. Germline V gene data show CDR1 as MGHRA and CDR2 as YSYEKL. This CDR3 is CASSQDPGVPGELFF. CDR3 DNA: TGCGCCAGCAGCCAAGATCCGGGAGTTCCCGGGGAGCTGTTTTTT.

This clonotype came up a few times. This chain joins TRBV7-9 and TRBJ1-6; D perhaps matches TRBD1 (6 bases). V lost 5 bases and J 10 bases, leaving 18 bases between the germline ends. Germline CDR1 and CDR2: SEHNR and FQNEAQ (reference sequence). The CDR3 length is 15 residues. CDR3 sequence: CASSGPGGDSSPLHF. As DNA, the CDR3 is TGTGCCAGCAGCGGGCCGGGGGGCGACTCCTCACCCCTCCACTTT.

This clonotype was picked up many times. J is TRBJ2-7 and V is TRBV6-6; D could derive from TRBD1 or TRBD2 (6 bases each). Trimming cost V 0 bases and J 7 bases, with 13 bases left between them. The CDR3 length is 14 residues. Germline CDR1 reads MNHNY; CDR2 reads SVGAGI (reference sequence). CDR3 in DNA: TGTGCCAGCAGTTACTCGAGGGGGGCGGGAGAGCAGTACTTC. It is translated as CASSYSRGAGEQYF.

V and J are TRBV5-5 and TRBJ1-1; D ambiguous. V shed 2 bases and J shed 7 bases, with 12 bases lying between them. This CDR3 has 13 residues. The germline V gene has CDR1 SGHKS and CDR2 YYEKEE (reference sequence). The CDR3 here is CASSFYSEGEAFF. The CDR3 DNA follows: TGTGCCAGCAGCTTTTACAGTGAGGGTGAAGCTTTCTTT.

The V gene is TRBV6-1, the J gene TRBJ2-3; 8 positions agree with TRBD1. The CDR3 has 15 amino acids. V dropped 10 bases and J dropped 2; count of bases not matched to a gene: 11. Germline CDR1 MNHNS, CDR2 SASEGT. The CDR3 nucleotides read TGTGCCACCAGGACAGGGCGGGGTTACACAGATACGCAGTATTTT. Its protein product is CATRTGRGYTDTQYF.

This clonotype was seen repeatedly, ten times or more. The rearrangement links TRBV20-1 to TRBJ2-1; maybe TRBD2 (5 bases). The V gene's germline CDR1 is DFQATT and CDR2 SNEGSKA (reference sequence). This CDR3 has 14 residues. Trimming took 2 bases from V and 6 from J, leaving 14 bases between them. The CDR3: CSARPPRASNEQFF. DNA for the CDR3: TGCAGTGCTAGACCCCCGAGGGCCTCCAATGAGCAGTTCTTC.